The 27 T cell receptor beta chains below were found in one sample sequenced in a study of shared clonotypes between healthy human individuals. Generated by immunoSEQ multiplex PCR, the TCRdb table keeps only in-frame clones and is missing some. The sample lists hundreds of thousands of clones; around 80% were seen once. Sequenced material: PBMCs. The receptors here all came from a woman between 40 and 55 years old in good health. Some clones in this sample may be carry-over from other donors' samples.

CDR3 amino acids: CATYTDTQYF. The CDR3 region has the DNA TGTGCCACCTACACAGATACGCAGTATTTT. This chain joins TRBV7-9 and TRBJ2-3; D ambiguous. Germline CDR1 is SEHNR and CDR2 is FQNEAQ (reference sequence). Trimming pared 10 bases from V and 2 bases from J, leaving 4 bases between. This CDR3 contains 10 residues.

The DNA for the CDR3 is TGTGCCAGCAGCTTGGACGGGACGGGGGAGCAGTACTTC. Translation gives CASSLDGTGEQYF. The chain recombines TRBV7-3 with TRBJ2-5, with D possibly being TRBD2 (6 bases). Trimming pared 3 bases from V and 11 bases from J, leaving 16 bases between. CDR1 is SGHTA and CDR2 is FQGTGA in the germline V gene. CDR3 length: 13 amino acids.

CDR3 in amino acids: CASSGGYEQYF. The CDR3 DNA reads TGTGCCAGTTCCGGCGGCTACGAGCAGTACTTC. The J gene is TRBJ2-7, the V gene TRBV19, with D hard to call. V was cut by 8 bases and J by 3 bases, with 8 bases left in between. CDR1 and CDR2 from the germline V gene are LNHDA and SQIVND (reference sequence). This CDR3 is built from 11 residues.

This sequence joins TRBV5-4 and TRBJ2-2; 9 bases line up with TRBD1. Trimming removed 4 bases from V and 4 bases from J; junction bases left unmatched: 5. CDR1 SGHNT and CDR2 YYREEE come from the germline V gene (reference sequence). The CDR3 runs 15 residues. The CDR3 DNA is TGTGCCAGCAGCCCGACAGGGGGGGTCACCGGGGAGCTGTTTTTT. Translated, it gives CASSPTGGVTGELFF. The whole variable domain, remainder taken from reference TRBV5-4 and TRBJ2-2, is ETGVTQSPTHLIKTRGQQVTLRCSSQSGHNTVSWYQQALGQGPQFIFQYYREEENGRGNFPPRFSGLQFPNYSSELNVNALELDDSALYLCASSPTGGVTGELFFGEGSRLTVL.

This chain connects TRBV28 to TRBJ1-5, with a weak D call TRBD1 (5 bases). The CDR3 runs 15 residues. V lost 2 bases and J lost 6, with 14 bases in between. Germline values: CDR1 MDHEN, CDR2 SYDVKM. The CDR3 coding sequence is TGTGCCAGCAGTTTACTTTCGGCAGGGAGTCAGCCCCAGCATTTT. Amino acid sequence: CASSLLSAGSQPQHF.

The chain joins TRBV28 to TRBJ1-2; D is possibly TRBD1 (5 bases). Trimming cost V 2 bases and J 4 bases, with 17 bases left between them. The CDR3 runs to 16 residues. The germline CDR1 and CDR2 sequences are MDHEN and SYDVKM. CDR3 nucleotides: TGTGCCAGCAGTTTACCACAGCTGACAGATAGCTATGGCTACACCTTC. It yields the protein CASSLPQLTDSYGYTF.

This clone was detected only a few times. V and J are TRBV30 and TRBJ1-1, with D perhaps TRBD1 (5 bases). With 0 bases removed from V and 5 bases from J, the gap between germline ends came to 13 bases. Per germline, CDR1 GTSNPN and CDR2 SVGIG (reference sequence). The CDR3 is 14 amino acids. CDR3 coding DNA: TGTGCCTGGAGTGTGGGGGGAATTGTTACTGAAGCTTTCTTT. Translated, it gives CAWSVGGIVTEAFF.

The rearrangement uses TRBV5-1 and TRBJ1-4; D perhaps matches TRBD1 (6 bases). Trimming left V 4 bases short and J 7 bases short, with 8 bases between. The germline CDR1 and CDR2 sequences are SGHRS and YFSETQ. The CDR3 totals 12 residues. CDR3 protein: CASSPDSEKLFF. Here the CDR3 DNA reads TGCGCCAGCAGCCCGGACAGTGAAAAACTGTTTTTT.

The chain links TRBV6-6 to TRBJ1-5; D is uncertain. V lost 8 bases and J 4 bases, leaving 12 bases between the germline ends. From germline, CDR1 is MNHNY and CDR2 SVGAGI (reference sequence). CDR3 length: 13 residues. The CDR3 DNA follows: TGTGCCAGCGCCCCCGGCACGAATCAGCCCCAGCATTTT. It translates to CASAPGTNQPQHF.

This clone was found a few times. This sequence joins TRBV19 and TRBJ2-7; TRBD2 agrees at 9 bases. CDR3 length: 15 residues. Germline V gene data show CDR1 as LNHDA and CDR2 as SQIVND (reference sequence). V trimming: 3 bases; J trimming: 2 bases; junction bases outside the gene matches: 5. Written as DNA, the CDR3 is TGTGCCAGTAGTATGGAGTCTAGCGGGACCTACGAGCAGTACTTC. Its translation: CASSMESSGTYEQYF.

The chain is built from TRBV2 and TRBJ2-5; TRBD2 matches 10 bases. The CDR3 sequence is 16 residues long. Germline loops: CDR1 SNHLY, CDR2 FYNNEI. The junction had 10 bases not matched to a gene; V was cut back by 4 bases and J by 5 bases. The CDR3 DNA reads TGTGCCAGCAGTGGAGACCCAGCGGGAGGGCGTGAGACCCAGTACTTC. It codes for CASSGDPAGGRETQYF.

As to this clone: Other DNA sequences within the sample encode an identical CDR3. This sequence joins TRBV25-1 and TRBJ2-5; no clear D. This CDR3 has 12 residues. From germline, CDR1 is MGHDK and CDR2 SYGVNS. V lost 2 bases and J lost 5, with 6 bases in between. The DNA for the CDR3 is TGTGCCAGCAGTGAACCCGGGGAGACCCAGTACTTC. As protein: CASSEPGETQYF. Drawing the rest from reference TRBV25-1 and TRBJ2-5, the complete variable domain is EADIYQTPRYLVIGTGKKITLECSQTMGHDKMYWYQQDPGMELHLIHYSYGVNSTEKGDLSSESTVSRIRTEHFPLTLESARPSHTSQYLCASSEPGETQYFGPGTRLLVL.

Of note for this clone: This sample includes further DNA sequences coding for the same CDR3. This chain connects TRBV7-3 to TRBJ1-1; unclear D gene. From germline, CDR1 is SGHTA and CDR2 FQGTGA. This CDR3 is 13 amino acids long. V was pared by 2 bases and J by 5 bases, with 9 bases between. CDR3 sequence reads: CASSLGQATEAFF. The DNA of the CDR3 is TGTGCCAGCAGCTTAGGGCAGGCAACTGAAGCTTTCTTT.

In DNA form, the CDR3 reads TGTGCCAGCTCACACGGACAGGGGGAGCACACTGAAGCTTTCTTT. Protein sequence: CASSHGQGEHTEAFF. The genes are TRBV18 and TRBJ1-1; 10 nucleotides line up with TRBD1. Germline CDR1 reads KGHSH; CDR2 reads LQKENI. Trimming removed 4 bases from V and 3 bases from J; junction bases left unmatched: 5. The CDR3 has 15 residues.

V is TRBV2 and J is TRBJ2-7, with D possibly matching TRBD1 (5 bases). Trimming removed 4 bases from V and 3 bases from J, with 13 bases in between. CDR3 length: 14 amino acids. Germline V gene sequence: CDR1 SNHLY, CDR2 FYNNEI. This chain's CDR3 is CASSGADNFYEQYF. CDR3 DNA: TGTGCCAGCAGTGGGGCGGACAATTTCTACGAGCAGTACTTC. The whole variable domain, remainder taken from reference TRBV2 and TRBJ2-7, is EPEVTQTPSHQVTQMGQEVILRCVPISNHLYFYWYRQILGQKVEFLVSFYNNEISEKSEIFDDQFSVERPDGSNFTLKIRSTKLEDSAMYFCASSGADNFYEQYFGPGTRLTVT.

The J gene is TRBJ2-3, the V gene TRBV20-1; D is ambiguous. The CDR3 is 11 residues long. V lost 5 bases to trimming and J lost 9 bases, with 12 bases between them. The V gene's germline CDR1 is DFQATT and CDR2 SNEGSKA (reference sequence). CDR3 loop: CSAPRDRTQYF. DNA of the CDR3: TGCAGTGCTCCCCGAGACCGAACGCAGTATTTT.

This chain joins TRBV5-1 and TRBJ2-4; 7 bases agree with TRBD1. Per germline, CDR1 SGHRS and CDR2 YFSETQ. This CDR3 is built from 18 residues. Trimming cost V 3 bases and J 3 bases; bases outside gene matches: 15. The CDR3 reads CASSSNSIQGSGKNIQYF. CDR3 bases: TGCGCCAGCAGCTCTAACTCAATACAGGGGTCAGGCAAAAACATTCAGTACTTC. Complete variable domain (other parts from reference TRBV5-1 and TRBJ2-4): KAGVTQTPRYLIKTRGQQVTLSCSPISGHRSVSWYQQTPGQGLQFLFEYFSETQRNKGNFPGRFSGRQFSNSRSEMNVSTLELGDSALYLCASSSNSIQGSGKNIQYFGAGTRLSVL.

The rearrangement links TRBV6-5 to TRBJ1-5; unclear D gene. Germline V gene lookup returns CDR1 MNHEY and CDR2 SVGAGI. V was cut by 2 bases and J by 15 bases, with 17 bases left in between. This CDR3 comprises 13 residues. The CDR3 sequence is CASSYGEDLPPHF. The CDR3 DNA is TGTGCCAGCAGTTACGGGGAGGACCTTCCTCCGCATTTT.

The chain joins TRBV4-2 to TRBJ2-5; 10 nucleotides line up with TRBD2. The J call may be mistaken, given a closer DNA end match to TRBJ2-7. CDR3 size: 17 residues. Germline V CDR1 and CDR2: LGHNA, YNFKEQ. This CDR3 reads CASSQVPSGRIPYEQYF. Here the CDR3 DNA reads TGTGCCAGCAGCCAAGTACCTAGCGGGAGAATCCCCTACGAGCAGTACTTC.

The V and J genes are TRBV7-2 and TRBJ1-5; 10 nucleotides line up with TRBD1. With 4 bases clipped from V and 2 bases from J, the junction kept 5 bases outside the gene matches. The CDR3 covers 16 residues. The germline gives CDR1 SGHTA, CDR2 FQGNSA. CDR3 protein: CASSSRDRGGNQPQHF. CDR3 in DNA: TGTGCCAGCAGCTCCCGGGACAGGGGTGGCAATCAGCCCCAGCATTTT.

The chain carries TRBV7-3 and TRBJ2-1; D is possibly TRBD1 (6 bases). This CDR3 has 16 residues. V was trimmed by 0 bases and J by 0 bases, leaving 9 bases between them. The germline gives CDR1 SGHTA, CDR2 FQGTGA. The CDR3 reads CASSLTRGSSYNEQFF. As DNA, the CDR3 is TGTGCCAGCAGCTTAACCAGGGGAAGCTCCTACAATGAGCAGTTCTTC.

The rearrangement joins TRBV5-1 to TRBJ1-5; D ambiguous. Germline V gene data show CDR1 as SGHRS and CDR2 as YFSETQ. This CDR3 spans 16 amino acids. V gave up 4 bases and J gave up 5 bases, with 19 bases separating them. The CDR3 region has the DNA TGCGCCAGCAGCCCCCGGCCCGCCGGACTAGATCAGCCCCAGCATTTT. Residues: CASSPRPAGLDQPQHF. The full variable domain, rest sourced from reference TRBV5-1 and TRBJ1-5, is KAGVTQTPRYLIKTRGQQVTLSCSPISGHRSVSWYQQTPGQGLQFLFEYFSETQRNKGNFPGRFSGRQFSNSRSEMNVSTLELGDSALYLCASSPRPAGLDQPQHFGDGTRLSIL.

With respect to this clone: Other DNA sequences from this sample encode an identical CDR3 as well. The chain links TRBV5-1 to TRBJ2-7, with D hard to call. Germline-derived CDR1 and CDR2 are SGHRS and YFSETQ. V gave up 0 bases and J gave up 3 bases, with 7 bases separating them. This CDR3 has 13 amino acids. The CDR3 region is CASSLARGYEQYF. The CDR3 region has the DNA TGCGCCAGCAGCTTGGCCCGTGGCTACGAGCAGTACTTC.

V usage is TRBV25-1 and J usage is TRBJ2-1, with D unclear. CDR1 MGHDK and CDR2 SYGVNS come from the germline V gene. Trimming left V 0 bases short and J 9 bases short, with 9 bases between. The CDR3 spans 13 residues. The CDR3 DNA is TGTGCCAGCAGTGAATATAGGGTGGGTGAGCAGTTCTTC. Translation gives CASSEYRVGEQFF.

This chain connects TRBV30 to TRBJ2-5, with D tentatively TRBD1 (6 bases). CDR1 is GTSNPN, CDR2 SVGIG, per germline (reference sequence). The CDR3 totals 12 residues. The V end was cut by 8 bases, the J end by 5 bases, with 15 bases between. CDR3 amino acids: CAAQGLAETQYF. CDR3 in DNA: TGTGCCGCCCAGGGGTTGGCGGAGACCCAGTACTTC. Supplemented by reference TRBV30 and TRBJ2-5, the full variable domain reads SQTIHQWPATLVQPVGSPLSLECTVEGTSNPNLYWYRQAAGRGLQLLFYSVGIGQISSEVPQNLSASRPQDRQFILSSKKLLLSDSGFYLCAAQGLAETQYFGPGTRLLVL.

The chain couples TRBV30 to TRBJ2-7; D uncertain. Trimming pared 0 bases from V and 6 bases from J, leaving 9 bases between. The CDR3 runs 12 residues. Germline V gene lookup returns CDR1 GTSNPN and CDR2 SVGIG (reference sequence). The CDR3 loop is CAWSVGVAEQYF. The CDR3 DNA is TGTGCCTGGAGTGTAGGTGTCGCCGAGCAGTACTTC.

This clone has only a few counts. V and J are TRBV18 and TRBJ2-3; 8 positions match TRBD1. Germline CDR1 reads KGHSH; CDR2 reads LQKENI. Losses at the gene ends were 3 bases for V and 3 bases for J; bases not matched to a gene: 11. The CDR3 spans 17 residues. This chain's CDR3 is CASSPPDTGGLTDTQYF. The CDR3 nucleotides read TGTGCCAGCTCACCCCCAGATACAGGGGGTCTTACAGATACGCAGTATTTT.